This TCR beta chain derives from a study of blood T cell repertoires in COVID-19. Whole-study context: From the United States, Italy and Spain came samples of acute and convalescent COVID-19. The cDNA or gDNA used as material had been derived from T cells, B-cell-depleted T cells, or PBMCs.

The V and J ends lost 7 bases and 2 bases, in that order; junction bases with no gene match: 16. The V gene's germline CDR1 is MDHEN and CDR2 SYDVKM. CDR3 length equals 17 residues. In the original workflow: Estimates of nucleated cell counts were drawn from the amplification of reference gene primers. Produced via immunoSEQ multiplex PCR; TCRdb's table is partial and in-frame only. V and J calls and clone size follow that table, whereas D and trimming were derived from the DNA. This table holds around 140,000 clones, 70% to 90% found once. This sequence originates from a man in his 70s with active COVID-19. V gene TRBV28 combines with J gene TRBJ2-7; TRBD1 agrees at 8 bases. Material: peripheral blood. The CDR3 nucleotides read TGTGCCAGCACTAATTGGGGGACAGGAGGCTATACCTACGAGCAGTACTTC. Its protein is CASTNWGTGGYTYEQYF.